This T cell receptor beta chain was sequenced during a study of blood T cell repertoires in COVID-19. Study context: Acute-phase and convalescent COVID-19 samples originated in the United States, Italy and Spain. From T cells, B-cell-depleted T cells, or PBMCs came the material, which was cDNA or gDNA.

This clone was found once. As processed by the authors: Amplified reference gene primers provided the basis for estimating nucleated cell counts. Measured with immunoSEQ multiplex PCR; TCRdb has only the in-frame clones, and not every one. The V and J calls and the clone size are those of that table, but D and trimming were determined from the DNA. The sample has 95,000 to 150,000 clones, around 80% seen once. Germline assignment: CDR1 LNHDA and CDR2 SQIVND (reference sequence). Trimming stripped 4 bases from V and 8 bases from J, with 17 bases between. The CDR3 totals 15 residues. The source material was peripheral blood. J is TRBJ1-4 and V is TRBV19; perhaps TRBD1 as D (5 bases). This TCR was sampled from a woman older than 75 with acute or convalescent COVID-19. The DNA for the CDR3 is TGTGCCAGTAGTACAACCGGGACTCTGGGGGAAAAACTGTTTTTT. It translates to CASSTTGTLGEKLFF.